This TCR beta chain was profiled in a study of blood T cell repertoires in COVID-19. Study-wide context: T cells, B-cell-depleted T cells, or PBMCs provided the cDNA or gDNA that served as material.

The V gene's germline CDR1 is LNHDA and CDR2 SQIVND (reference sequence). The CDR3 has 14 residues. The V gene lost 1 base and the J gene lost 5 bases, with 11 bases spanning the gap. The protocol was immunoSEQ multiplex PCR, while the TCRdb copy is restricted to in-frame clones and leaves out a portion. The sample has over 20,000 clones; about two thirds are singletons. The chain carries TRBV19 and TRBJ1-2; D remains ambiguous. The sample comprised peripheral blood. The receptor comes from a woman aged 80 or over with acute or convalescent COVID-19. The CDR3 DNA sequence: TGTGCCAGTAGTATAGGCCTGGACTGGTATGGCTACACCTTC. Its protein is CASSIGLDWYGYTF.